This TCR beta chain was recorded in a study of blood T cell repertoires in COVID-19. Turning to the study itself: There were acute and convalescent COVID-19 samples, and they came from the United States, Italy and Spain.

The protocol was immunoSEQ multiplex PCR, while the TCRdb copy is restricted to in-frame clones and leaves out a portion. This table holds 200,000 to 300,000 clones, 85% to 90% found once. This receptor was obtained from a woman between 35 and 50 years old who had recovered from COVID-19. The sample comprised peripheral blood.

Here the CDR3 DNA reads TGCAGCACCCGTGGGCAGAACCACGAGCAGTACTTC. Protein product: CSTRGQNHEQYF. This chain joins TRBV29-1 and TRBJ2-7; no definite D call. This CDR3 is 12 amino acids long. The V end lost 8 bases, the J end lost 5 bases, and 16 bases lay between the germline ends. Germline V gene lookup returns CDR1 SQVTM and CDR2 ANQGSEA.